Only a few counts were recorded for the clone carrying this T cell receptor beta chain. Its antigen is as yet unknown. This sample is drawn from a study of cytomegalovirus exposure and HLA in healthy donors. Study outcomes and limitations: Later analysis reportedly placed an Asian-associated ancestry cluster below the roughly 680-donor mean in N-insertions. Accurate prediction of most subjects' HLA-A and HLA-B alleles from TCR beta sequences was reported.

This CDR3 is 16 amino acids long. Germline V gene data show CDR1 as MNHEY and CDR2 as SMNVEV (reference sequence). The V end lost 6 bases, the J end lost 4 bases, and 21 bases lay between the germline ends. The PCR contained 60 Vbeta and 13 Jbeta primers. Sequencing was performed with immunoSEQ multiplex PCR; in TCRdb, only in-frame clones are kept and a portion is missing. The sample includes roughly 80,000 clones, 62% of them seen just once. Sequencing was carried out using PBMCs. This rearrangement joins TRBV27 to TRBJ1-2; tentative D call: TRBD1 (6 bases). This receptor was taken from a male donor in good health and CMV-seropositive. The CDR3 region has the DNA TGTGCCAGCAGCATAGGGTGGGGGCTCACTCCCTATGGCTACACCTTC. Translated, it gives CASSIGWGLTPYGYTF.